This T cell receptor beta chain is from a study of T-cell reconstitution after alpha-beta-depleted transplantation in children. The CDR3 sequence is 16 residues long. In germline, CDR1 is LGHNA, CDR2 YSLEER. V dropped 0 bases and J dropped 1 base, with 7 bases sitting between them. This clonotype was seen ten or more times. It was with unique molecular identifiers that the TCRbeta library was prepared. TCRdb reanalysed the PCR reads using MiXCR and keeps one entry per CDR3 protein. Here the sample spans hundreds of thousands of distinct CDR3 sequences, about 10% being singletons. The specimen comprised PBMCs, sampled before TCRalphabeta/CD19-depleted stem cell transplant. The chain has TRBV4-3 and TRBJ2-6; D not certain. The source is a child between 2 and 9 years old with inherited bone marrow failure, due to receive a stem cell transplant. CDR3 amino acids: CASSQERQSGANVLTF. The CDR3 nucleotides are TGCGCCAGCAGCCAAGAGAGACAATCTGGGGCCAACGTCCTGACTTTC.